Listed below are T cell receptor beta chains from one sample, sequenced in a study of shared clonotypes between healthy human individuals. TCRdb's copy holds only in-frame clones and misses some; the assay was immunoSEQ multiplex PCR. Counted here are about 2 million clones, 85% to 95% occurring once; the ten biggest clones make up less than 1.5%. Sequencing was carried out using naive CD8+ T cells sorted from blood. Every receptor here comes from a man aged 18 to 29 in good health. The CDR3 runs from the conserved cysteine through the conserved F or W. Fields, in order: D gene, clone size, V gene, J gene, CDR3 DNA, CDR3 protein. A D gene is named only where the DNA matches it firmly. Only some rows state a clone size, as once, few, many or a class for expanded clones.

>-|-|TRBV7-6|TRBJ2-1
TGTGCCAGCAGCTTAAGGATAGACTACAATGAGCAGTTCTTC
CASSLRIDYNEQFF
>-|-|TRBV14|TRBJ2-5
TGTGCCAGCAGCCGTGTGGTTCAAGAGACCCAGTACTTC
CASSRVVQETQYF
>-|-|TRBV11-1|TRBJ2-5
TGTGCCAGCAGCTTCGGGTACGACCCGCTCCAAGAGACCCAGTACTTC
CASSFGYDPLQETQYF
>-|-|TRBV27|TRBJ2-1
TGTGCCAGCAGTTTATTGGCTAGAGACTACAATGAGCAGTTCTTC
CASSLLARDYNEQFF
>TRBD2|many|TRBV9|TRBJ2-7
TGTGCCAGCAGCGCGAGCGGGAGGATCGACGAGCAGTACTTC
CASSASGRIDEQYF
>-|-|TRBV27|TRBJ2-2
TGTGCCAGCAGTTTATCGAAGGGACAGAACACCGGGGAGCTGTTTTTT
CASSLSKGQNTGELFF
>TRBD1|few|TRBV11-3|TRBJ2-7
TGTGCCAGCAGCTTAACAGGGGCCTACGAGCAGTACTTC
CASSLTGAYEQYF
>-|-|TRBV28|TRBJ2-3
TGTGCCAGCAGAGCCCGGGAGTCGGGCACAGATACGCAGTATTTT
CASRARESGTDTQYF
>TRBD2|few|TRBV10-3|TRBJ2-3
TGTGCCATCAGTGGGGGACTAGCGGGCACAGATACGCAGTATTTT
CAISGGLAGTDTQYF
>-|-|TRBV6-5|TRBJ1-3
TGTGCCAGCACCTCGGGTGCTGGAAACACCATATATTTT
CASTSGAGNTIYF
>TRBD1|-|TRBV16|TRBJ1-2
TGTGCCAGCAGCCAATCGGGGACAGGGGGAACTGGCTACACCTTC
CASSQSGTGGTGYTF
>-|-|TRBV10-2|TRBJ2-1
TGCGCCAGCAGATTGGACCACCGGGACTCCTACAATGAGCAGTTCTTC
CASRLDHRDSYNEQFF
>-|-|TRBV6-5|TRBJ1-2
TGTGCCAGCAGTTACTCATCGAACTATGGCTACACCTTC
CASSYSSNYGYTF
>-|-|TRBV11-2|TRBJ2-7
TGTGCCAGCAGAGGGCGGATTGATTACGAGCAGTACTTC
CASRGRIDYEQYF
>TRBD2|-|TRBV25-1|TRBJ2-7
TGTGCCAGCAGTCCTACTAGCGGGACCTACGAGCAGTACTTC
CASSPTSGTYEQYF
>-|once|TRBV7-2|TRBJ1-2
TGTGCCAGCAGCTTAACGGACGGTAAGGTGTATGGCTACACCTTC
CASSLTDGKVYGYTF
>TRBD2|few|TRBV9|TRBJ2-1
TGTGCCAGCAGCGTAGGGTGGAGCGGGAGGGACAATGAGCAGTTCTTC
CASSVGWSGRDNEQFF
>-|once|TRBV6-1|TRBJ2-2
TGTGCCAGCAGTGTAGCAGTGAACACCGGGGAGCTGTTTTTT
CASSVAVNTGELFF
>-|-|TRBV15|TRBJ2-7
TGTGCCACCAGCAGTCCCGGGGAGAGTGGCTACGAGCAGTACTTC
CATSSPGESGYEQYF
>-|once|TRBV11-3|TRBJ1-5
TGTGCCAGCAGCGGCCGGGATTTAACTAATAGCAATCAGCCCCAGCATTTT
CASSGRDLTNSNQPQHF
>TRBD1|-|TRBV10-2|TRBJ2-7
TGCGCCAGCAGTGATCCAGGGGGCGCTAACTCCTACGAGCAGTACTTC
CASSDPGGANSYEQYF
>TRBD2|-|TRBV11-3|TRBJ2-7
TGTGCCAGCAGCTCCGGACTAGCGGGCGTTTCCTACGAGCAGTACTTC
CASSSGLAGVSYEQYF
>-|once|TRBV5-1|TRBJ2-1
TGCGCCAGCAGCTTGTACGACAGGTCCAATGAGCAGTTCTTC
CASSLYDRSNEQFF
>-|-|TRBV5-6|TRBJ2-5
TGTGCCAGCAGCTTGGACGGATCCCAAGAGACCCAGTACTTC
CASSLDGSQETQYF
>TRBD1|-|TRBV13|TRBJ2-7
TGTGCCAGCAGCGAAGGGACAGTTACCTACGAGCAGTACTTC
CASSEGTVTYEQYF
>-|-|TRBV30|TRBJ1-1
TGTGCCTGGAGTGTACTGGGGGGGAACACTGAAGCTTTCTTT
CAWSVLGGNTEAFF
>-|-|TRBV6-1|TRBJ2-7
TGTGCCAGCAGTGAAAGGGTCTACGAGCAGTACTTC
CASSERVYEQYF
>-|-|TRBV28|TRBJ2-3
TGTGCCAGCAGTTTCCGGGGCACAGATACGCAGTATTTT
CASSFRGTDTQYF
>TRBD1|-|TRBV5-1|TRBJ1-4
TGCGCCAGCAGCTTGGGACAGGGGGTTGAAAAACTGTTTTTT
CASSLGQGVEKLFF
>-|-|TRBV6-6|TRBJ2-7
TGTGCCAGCAGTCCCACCCGTTCCGAGCAGTACTTC
CASSPTRSEQYF
>-|-|TRBV4-1|TRBJ2-1
TGCGCCAGCAGCCAAGTCCCTCCGACTAGGCGGTCTTACAATGAGCAGTTCTTC
CASSQVPPTRRSYNEQFF
>-|-|TRBV4-2|TRBJ2-1
TGTGCCAGCAGCCAAGACAGACTCGTAGGGTACAATGAGCAGTTCTTC
CASSQDRLVGYNEQFF
>-|-|TRBV6-5|TRBJ1-2
TGTGCCAGCAGTTACCAGGGTTCCAACTATGGCTACACCTTC
CASSYQGSNYGYTF
>TRBD1|-|TRBV4-3|TRBJ2-7
TGCGCCAGCAGCCAAGATTGGACAGGGACTTTGGAGCAGTACTTC
CASSQDWTGTLEQYF
>-|-|TRBV13|TRBJ2-7
TGTGCCAGCAGCGAAGGACAGACCTACGAGCAGTACTTC
CASSEGQTYEQYF
>-|-|TRBV11-1|TRBJ2-7
TGTGCCAGCAGCTTAGAACTAGGGTCGTCCTACGAGCAGTACTTC
CASSLELGSSYEQYF